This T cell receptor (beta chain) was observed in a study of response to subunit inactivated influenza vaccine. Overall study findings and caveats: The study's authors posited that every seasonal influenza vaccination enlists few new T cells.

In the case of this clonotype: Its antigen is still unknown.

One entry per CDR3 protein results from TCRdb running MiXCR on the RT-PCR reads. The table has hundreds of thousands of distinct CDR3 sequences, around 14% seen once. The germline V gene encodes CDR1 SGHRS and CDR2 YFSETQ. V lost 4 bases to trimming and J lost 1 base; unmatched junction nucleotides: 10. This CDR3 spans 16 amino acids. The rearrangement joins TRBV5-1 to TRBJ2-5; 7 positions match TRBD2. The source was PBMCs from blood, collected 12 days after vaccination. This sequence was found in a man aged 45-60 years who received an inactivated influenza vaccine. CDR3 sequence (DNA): TGCGCCAGCAGCCCGAGTCTTTCGGGGGGCCAAGAGACCCAGTACTTC. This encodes CASSPSLSGGQETQYF.